This T cell receptor beta chain is drawn from a study of blood T cell repertoires in COVID-19 (dated by TCRdb to 2018 to 2021). In terms of the full investigation: Collaborator samples came from the United States, Italy and Spain and covered acute and convalescent phases of COVID-19. The material from the prospective study consisted of cDNA or gDNA derived from T cells, B-cell-depleted T cells, or PBMCs. Deeply sampled blood TCRbeta repertoires from subjects exposed to, actively infected with, or recovered from COVID-19 were included in the dataset. The repertoires were released in a freely available public database meant as a resource for research on the immune response to SARS-CoV-2. Samples were obtained from the ongoing ImmuneRACE study (first 160 participants) and from over a thousand subjects provided by 6 global collaborators. Sample metadata almost always included a de-identified subject ID, COVID-19 status, age in years and sex. Where available, HLA class I and class II types were taken from metadata supplied by the sample provider and were not determined by assay-based typing. General conclusions and limits of the study: How much clinical and demographic metadata was included differed by source and by participant, and the metadata was provided uncurated.

Participants in the prospective study were enrolled through a virtual design, were aged 18 to 89 years, and lived in approximately 25 United States geographic areas. In the prospective study, cohorts were assigned on the basis of participant-reported clinical history obtained from a screening survey and a study questionnaire. ImmuneRACE Cohort 3 recovered participants were defined by two consecutive negative NP/OP PCR tests, healthcare professional clearance, or symptom resolution. In the prospective study, whole blood, serum and a nasopharyngeal or oropharyngeal swab were collected from each participant by mobile phlebotomists. Prospective study participants could optionally give additional blood draws and questionnaires over a roughly 2-month period. Blood samples from the prospective study were shipped frozen or at room temperature prior to DNA extraction. TCRbeta CDR3 regions were amplified from genomic DNA by means of the immunoSEQ Assay, a bias-controlled multiplex PCR. The authors processed their data as follows. Within the assay, amplification of reference gene primers was used to estimate how many nucleated cells each sample contained. To quantify the absolute abundance of each unique TCRbeta CDR3 rearrangement, sequence reads were collapsed and filtered. For each sample, productive Simpson clonality was calculated as the square root of Simpson's diversity index across productive rearrangements. The clones in this table, taken by TCRdb from immuneACCESS, are in-frame only. Not every clone is retained; where verified, under half of the shortfall comes from an unresolved V gene, and the cause of the rest is unknown. V, J and clone size derive from that table, while D and trimming were established from the DNA sequence. This sample lists 350,000 to 400,000 clones; more than 75% were detected once. The ten largest clones represent 0.9% to 1.5% of the sample.

On this clone itself: Its antigen remains undetermined. Per-base qualities were not stored, and no clone one base away is much larger.

Per the germline V gene, ENHRY is the CDR1 and SYGVKD is the CDR2. Counted from cysteine to phenylalanine, this CDR3 has 13 amino acids. Of all the DNA, just the CDR3 is kept, 39 bases in frame from base 1. V and J lose 10 bases and 0 bases, and a span of 10 bases separates them. Source material: PBMCs or T cells enriched from blood (not recorded which). The V and J segments used are TRBV10-3 and TRBJ1-5, with no confidently assigned D gene. The source of this sequence is a woman under 30 who had recovered from COVID-19. In nucleotide form, the sequence is TGTGCCACCTCCGGTGATAGCAATCAGCCCCAGCATTTT. Its protein product is CATSGDSNQPQHF.